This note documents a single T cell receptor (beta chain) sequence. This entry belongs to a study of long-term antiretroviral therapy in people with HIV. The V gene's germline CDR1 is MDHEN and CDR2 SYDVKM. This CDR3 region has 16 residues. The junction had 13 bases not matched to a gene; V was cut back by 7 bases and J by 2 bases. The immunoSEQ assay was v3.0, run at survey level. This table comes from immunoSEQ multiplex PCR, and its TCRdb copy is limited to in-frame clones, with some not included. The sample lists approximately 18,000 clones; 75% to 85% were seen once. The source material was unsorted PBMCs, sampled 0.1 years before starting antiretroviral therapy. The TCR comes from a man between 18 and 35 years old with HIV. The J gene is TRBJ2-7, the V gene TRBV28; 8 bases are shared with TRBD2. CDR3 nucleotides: TGTGCCAGCAACCGACCGAGACTAGCGAGCACCTACGAGCAGTACTTC. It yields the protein CASNRPRLASTYEQYF.